This is a list of T cell receptor beta chains from one sample in a study of blood T cells in healthy people across ages. TCRdb called the 5' RACE reads again in MiXCR, with one record for every CDR3 protein. The table records about 1.6 million distinct CDR3 sequences, almost 35% of them present only once. The sample was blood. The receptors were gathered from a woman in her twenties or thirties in good health. CDR3s include the opening cysteine and the closing phenylalanine or tryptophan. The D gene is left open where the match is weak. The size of a clone is reported for some rows only, either as once, few or many, or as a class for expanded clones.

NA	NA	TRBV11-2	TRBJ2-5	CASSPSPGRLETQYF	TGTGCCAGCAGCCCGAGCCCGGGGCGCCTGGAGACCCAGTACTTC
NA	TRBD1	TRBV7-9	TRBJ2-5	CASSLIPTGGETQYF	TGTGCCAGCAGCTTGATCCCAACAGGGGGAGAGACCCAGTACTTC
few	NA	TRBV27	TRBJ2-1	CASSLFYGNEQFF	TGTGCCAGCAGTTTATTCTACGGCAATGAGCAGTTCTTC
NA	TRBD1	TRBV5-1	TRBJ1-4	CASSSSGTGGHEKLFF	TGCGCCAGCAGCTCCTCCGGGACAGGGGGCCATGAAAAACTGTTTTTT
few	NA	TRBV2	TRBJ2-7	CASNTETMTSYEQYF	TGTGCCAGCAACACAGAAACTATGACCTCCTACGAGCAGTACTTC
few	TRBD2	TRBV4-1	TRBJ2-5	CASSLPSGSAQETQYF	TGCGCCAGCAGCTTACCTAGCGGGAGCGCCCAAGAGACCCAGTACTTC
NA	NA	TRBV5-4	TRBJ2-2	CANSLIPVTITANTGEPFF	TGTGCCAACAGCTTGATTCCTGTGACCATTACCGCGAACACCGGGGAGCCGTTTTTT
NA	TRBD2	TRBV4-2	TRBJ2-7	CASSQASLASLSYEQYF	TGTGCCAGCAGCCAAGCCTCACTAGCGTCCCTCTCCTACGAGCAGTACTTC
many	TRBD2	TRBV12-3/TRBV12-4	TRBJ2-3	CASRPTGGGESDTQYF	TGTGCCAGCAGACCCACGGGCGGGGGGGAATCAGATACGCAGTATTTT
few	TRBD1	TRBV3-1	TRBJ2-3	CASSQTGGGTDTQYF	TGTGCCAGCAGCCAAACAGGGGGCGGGACAGATACGCAGTATTTT
NA	NA	TRBV9	TRBJ1-1	CASNGGYRDTGAFF	TGTGCCAGCAACGGGGGTTATAGGGACACTGGAGCTTTCTTT
NA	NA	TRBV7-3	TRBJ2-3	CASSLIATPDTQYF	TGTGCCAGCAGCTTAATCGCTACCCCGGATACGCAGTATTTT
NA	NA	TRBV10-3	TRBJ1-1	CATQGTPGTEAFF	TGTGCCACCCAGGGGACGCCGGGGACTGAAGCTTTCTTT
once	TRBD2	TRBV20-1	TRBJ2-7	CSAPIAGVGEQYF	TGCAGTGCTCCTATAGCGGGGGTGGGGGAGCAGTACTTC
many	TRBD2	TRBV27	TRBJ2-7	CASSLSSGYEQYF	TGTGCCAGCAGCCTATCTAGCGGCTACGAGCAGTACTTC